This T cell receptor beta chain was identified during a study of T cell responses to AZD1222 COVID-19 vaccine (dated by TCRdb to about 2021). Broadly, across the study: AZD1222 recipients whose second dose came at about 4 weeks and those whose second dose came at about 12 weeks were combined into one group, since spike-specific TCR depth and breadth did not differ between the two schedules. A total of approximately 240 trial participants underwent TCR sequencing, of whom 207 received two doses of AZD1222 and some 26 received two doses of the MenACWY control vaccine. Trial participants were enrolled by age into subgroups of 18-55, 56-69 and 70-plus years, and around 140, 26 and 57 TCR-sequenced participants, respectively, were included in these subgroups.

The CDR3 regions of human TCRbeta chains were analyzed by immunosequencing. On the authors' methods: TCRs in the repertoires were compared against a reference library of SARS-CoV-2-specific TCRs that had been generated with the MIRA antigen-specificity platform. Breadth was defined as the fraction of unique TCRs that were SARS-CoV-2-associated, and depth was defined as the fraction of total T cells that were SARS-CoV-2-associated. Using the MIRA data, every spike-specific TCR was mapped to the spike region that the TCR reacted to and assigned to either a CD4 or a CD8 class. Log10-transformed breadth and depth values were compared by one-way ANOVA with Sidak's multiple comparisons tests. Entries here come from immuneACCESS through TCRdb and include only in-frame sequences with V and J called. Some clones fail to appear in such tables; in the studies checked, an unresolved V gene covers under half of the shortfall, and the cause of the remainder is unknown. D and trimming were read from the DNA, whereas the V and J calls and clone size are those reported in that table. The sample contains around 130,000 clones, roughly 93% of them found a single time. The top ten clonotypes cover roughly 6.6% of the sample.

Explained via the paper, the time point label denotes: baseline before first vaccination. Vaccinee samples were obtained from the UK trials COV001 and COV002, which included a single-blind randomized controlled phase 2/3 trial of AZD1222 (ChAdOx1 nCoV-19) in healthy adults. For TCRbeta chain sequencing, PBMC samples were collected from trial participants at day 0 and at day 28 after the second dose. The germline V gene encodes CDR1 SNHLY and CDR2 FYNNEI. The trim is 8 bases for V and 4 bases for J, with a gap of 9 bases between the germline ends. Including the terminal cysteine and phenylalanine, the CDR3 comprises 11 residues. CDR3 DNA is the only sequence kept; it has 33 bases, read in frame from the first base. Overall study results and their limits: CD4 TCRs associated with the vaccine covered the entire spike protein, and the dominant responses were in regions 160-218 and 743-854. In the small 56-69-year group, the increase in depth fell short of significance, most likely because of low power. Because no samples from the day 14 peak response were available, repertoires could be characterized only after the peak T cell response. Most participants were white British and females outnumbered males, and the authors suggested that clonal diversity may have been underestimated. Spike-specific TCR breadth and depth rose significantly after two AZD1222 doses compared with day 0 and with MenACWY recipients. Conclusions about previously exposed vaccinees are limited because only 5 or 6 AZD1222 recipients were SARS-CoV-2 seropositive at baseline. Reportedly, almost half of the unique spike-specific TCRs recognized epitopes lying outside the regions that are mutated in the B.1.351 and B.1.1.7 variants.

This clone was detected only once. The antigen this receptor binds is unknown. Qualities for individual bases were not recorded, and no much larger clone is one base off. In this chain, TRBV2 is recombined with TRBJ2-7; no D gene is confidently identified. Sequenced here: peripheral blood, sampled on day 0 of AZD1222 vaccination. The TCR sequence derives from an adult in good health. The nucleotides read TGTGCCAGCGCTTCCGGGTACGAGCAGTACTTC. This sequence encodes CASASGYEQYF.